These 25 T cell receptor beta chains came from one sample sequenced in a study of CD8 T cells in Susac syndrome. Random hexamers served to reverse transcribe roughly 0.5 to 1 ug RNA. TCRdb used MiXCR to reprocess the immunoSEQ multiplex PCR reads, holding one entry per CDR3 protein. The sample lists about 160,000 distinct CDR3 sequences; around 90% were seen once. Sequencing used CD4+ T cells from PBMCs. These receptors originate from a human donor in good health.

The chain links TRBV4-3 to TRBJ2-2; 7 nucleotides agree with TRBD1. Unmatched junction bases numbered 4, after V lost 2 bases and J lost 4 bases. This CDR3 spans 15 amino acids. Per germline, CDR1 LGHNA and CDR2 YSLEER. The CDR3 reads CASSQTNRGTGELFF. DNA of the CDR3: TGCGCCAGCAGCCAAACGAACAGGGGCACCGGGGAGCTGTTTTTT.

The chain recombines TRBV27 with TRBJ2-3; D might be TRBD2 (6 bases). Germline V CDR1 and CDR2: MNHEY, SMNVEV (reference sequence). The ends were cut back, 5 bases at V and 2 bases at J, with 20 bases in the middle. This CDR3 has 17 residues. CDR3 sequence: CASSSLGQGGFTDTQYF. The CDR3 DNA sequence: TGTGCCAGCAGTAGCCTAGGGCAGGGAGGTTTCACAGATACGCAGTATTTT.

V is TRBV5-6 and J is TRBJ1-5; TRBD1 might be the D (5 bases). Germline V lookup: CDR1 SGHDT, CDR2 YYEEEE. CDR3 length equals 13 residues. V was cut by 0 bases and J by 6 bases, with 7 bases left in between. This chain's CDR3 is CASSLGGVQPQHF. CDR3 nucleotide sequence: TGTGCCAGCAGCTTGGGAGGGGTTCAGCCCCAGCATTTT.

V gene TRBV12-3 or TRBV12-4 combines with J gene TRBJ1-1; D remains ambiguous. With 2 bases removed from V and 8 bases from J, the gap between germline ends came to 9 bases. The CDR3 has 12 amino acids. The CDR3 DNA sequence: TGTGCCAGCAGTTTATTCGTTCAAGAAGCTTTCTTT. Its translation is CASSLFVQEAFF.

The V call is TRBV18, the J call TRBJ2-3; no firm D call. V was clipped by 1 base and J by 4 bases, with 12 bases between them. Per the germline V gene, CDR1 is KGHSH and CDR2 is LQKENI. The CDR3 spans 15 residues. DNA for the CDR3: TGTGCCAGCTCACCACGAGACGGACCCGCAGATACGCAGTATTTT. It translates to CASSPRDGPADTQYF.

This clonotype was counted a single time. J is TRBJ2-7 and V is TRBV2; D is perhaps TRBD2 (6 bases). This CDR3 has 12 amino acids. Trimming shortened V by 9 bases and J by 0 bases, and 9 bases separated the two germline ends. The germline gives CDR1 SNHLY, CDR2 FYNNEI. CDR3 nucleotide sequence: TGTGCCAGGGGGGGTAGCTCCTACGAGCAGTACTTC. It translates to CARGGSSYEQYF.

V usage is TRBV18 and J usage is TRBJ2-5; TRBD2 might be the D (5 bases). The CDR3 is made up of 13 amino acids. Trimming stripped 1 base from V and 5 bases from J, with 8 bases between. Germline values: CDR1 KGHSH, CDR2 LQKENI. The CDR3 bases are TGTGCCAGCTCACCACGAAGGGAGGAGACCCAGTACTTC. This gives the protein CASSPRREETQYF.

The V gene is TRBV28, the J gene TRBJ2-4; 9 nucleotides match TRBD2. There are 13 residues in the CDR3. V dropped 2 bases and J dropped 9; count of bases not matched to a gene: 2. CDR1 MDHEN and CDR2 SYDVKM come from the germline V gene. The CDR3 DNA follows: TGTGCCAGCAGTTTAGCGGGAGGGCTCATTCAGTACTTC. It is translated as CASSLAGGLIQYF. Drawing the rest from reference TRBV28 and TRBJ2-4, the complete variable domain is DVKVTQSSRYLVKRTGEKVFLECVQDMDHENMFWYRQDPGLGLRLIYFSYDVKMKEKGDIPEGYSVSREKKERFSLILESASTNQTSMYLCASSLAGGLIQYFGAGTRLSVL.

V is TRBV5-1 and J is TRBJ1-5; D call uncertain. Trimming took 2 bases from V and 5 from J, leaving 11 bases between them. This CDR3 region has 14 residues. Germline V gives CDR1 SGHRS, CDR2 YFSETQ. Written as DNA, the CDR3 is TGCGCCAGCAGCTTTACGGGTATGGATCAGCCCCAGCATTTT. Translated: CASSFTGMDQPQHF. The full variable domain, with the rest looked up from reference TRBV5-1 and TRBJ1-5, is KAGVTQTPRYLIKTRGQQVTLSCSPISGHRSVSWYQQTPGQGLQFLFEYFSETQRNKGNFPGRFSGRQFSNSRSEMNVSTLELGDSALYLCASSFTGMDQPQHFGDGTRLSIL.

CDR3 DNA: TGTGCCAGCGCCTACAGTTCCGGGCGTAATTCACCCCTCCACTTT. Its protein is CASAYSSGRNSPLHF. This rearrangement joins TRBV19 to TRBJ1-6; D is uncertain. The V gene's germline CDR1 is LNHDA and CDR2 SQIVND (reference sequence). CDR3 size: 15 residues. V lost 9 bases, J lost 6 bases, and 18 bases lay in between.

The chain carries TRBV10-3 and TRBJ2-7, with a weak D call TRBD2 (5 bases). The CDR3 loop spans 13 amino acids. Germline loops: CDR1 ENHRY, CDR2 SYGVKD. The V end lost 3 bases, the J end lost 7 bases, and 13 bases lay between the germline ends. The CDR3 region has the DNA TGTGCCATCAGTGAACTAGGCTTGGGAGAGCAGTACTTC. Protein product: CAISELGLGEQYF.

The gene calls are TRBV20-1 and TRBJ1-5, with 8 bases that match TRBD1. This CDR3 has 13 amino acids. The J segment lost 5 bases and the V segment lost 5 bases, leaving 5 bases of the junction unmatched. CDR1 is DFQATT, CDR2 SNEGSKA, per germline (reference sequence). CDR3 loop: CSAAGGEHQPQHF. In DNA, the CDR3 is TGCAGTGCTGCAGGGGGCGAACATCAGCCCCAGCATTTT.

The J gene is TRBJ1-4, the V gene TRBV29-1; tentatively, D is TRBD1 (6 bases). The CDR3 is 12 amino acids. Germline loops: CDR1 SQVTM, CDR2 ANQGSEA. The V and J ends lost 4 bases and 6 bases respectively, with 9 bases between them. The CDR3 DNA follows: TGCAGCGTTGGGGGGGCCGATGAAAAACTGTTTTTT. Protein: CSVGGADEKLFF. Full variable domain (missing parts from reference TRBV29-1 and TRBJ1-4): SAVISQKPSRDICQRGTSLTIQCQVDSQVTMMFWYRQQPGQSLTLIATANQGSEATYESGFVIDKFPISRPNLTFSTLTVSNMSPEDSSIYLCSVGGADEKLFFGSGTQLSVL.

The chain combines TRBV5-1 with TRBJ2-5; D is uncertain. This CDR3 region has 12 residues. V lost 2 bases to trimming and J lost 3 bases, with 5 bases between them. Germline CDR1 SGHRS, CDR2 YFSETQ. CDR3 residues: CASSFSKETQYF. The CDR3 region has the DNA TGCGCCAGCAGCTTTTCCAAAGAGACCCAGTACTTC.

The chain combines TRBV7-9 with TRBJ2-1; D remains ambiguous. CDR1 and CDR2 from the germline V gene are SEHNR and FQNEAQ (reference sequence). There are 13 residues in the CDR3. V was cut by 5 bases and J by 8 bases, with 13 bases left in between. CDR3 DNA sequence: TGTGCCAGCAGCACTGGGGTCGTGGATGAGCAGTTCTTC. Its translation is CASSTGVVDEQFF.

The chain is built from TRBV7-8 and TRBJ2-7; no firm D call. Trimming shortened V by 2 bases and J by 3 bases, and 17 bases separated the two germline ends. Germline CDR1 SGHVS, CDR2 FQNEAQ. CDR3 size: 16 residues. This chain's CDR3 is CASSLRLGIRGYEQYF. The CDR3 nucleotides read TGTGCCAGCAGCTTAAGGTTAGGGATTAGAGGCTACGAGCAGTACTTC.

V and J are TRBV20-1 and TRBJ2-1, with 9 bases aligning to TRBD2. Germline CDR1 is DFQATT and CDR2 is SNEGSKA (reference sequence). After removal of 0 bases from V and 4 bases from J, the junction contained 4 bases not matched to a gene. There are 15 residues in the CDR3. The CDR3 spells CSARDETSGYNEQFF. The CDR3 nucleotides read TGCAGTGCTAGAGATGAGACTAGCGGATACAATGAGCAGTTCTTC.

This chain uses TRBV30 with TRBJ2-3; 11 bases align to TRBD2. The CDR3 is 15 residues long. V gave up 2 bases and J gave up 5 bases; unmatched junction bases: 6. The germline CDR1 and CDR2 sequences are GTSNPN and SVGIG (reference sequence). The CDR3 spells CAWSWASGGKDTQYF. Here the CDR3 DNA reads TGTGCCTGGAGTTGGGCTAGCGGGGGGAAAGATACGCAGTATTTT.

This clonotype has a single count. The J gene is TRBJ1-1, the V gene TRBV5-4, with D tentatively TRBD1 (6 bases). V was cut by 4 bases and J by 7 bases, with 23 bases left in between. This CDR3 spans 16 amino acids. Per the germline V gene, CDR1 is SGHNT and CDR2 is YYREEE (reference sequence). The CDR3 DNA sequence: TGTGCCAGCAGCCGGGATAACACAGGGCTTCGCTTTGAAGCTTTCTTT. This sequence encodes CASSRDNTGLRFEAFF.

V and J are TRBV5-6 and TRBJ1-5; D is perhaps TRBD1 (5 bases). Trimming left V 4 bases short and J 9 bases short, with 17 bases between. Looked up from germline, CDR1 is SGHDT and CDR2 is YYEEEE. The CDR3 runs 14 residues. CDR3 loop: CASSLGRGGRPQHF. CDR3 in DNA: TGTGCCAGCAGCCTCGGTAGGGGAGGAAGGCCCCAGCATTTT.

The chain is built from TRBV2 and TRBJ1-6, with D possibly being TRBD1 (6 bases). Germline V gene data show CDR1 as SNHLY and CDR2 as FYNNEI. The germline V and J ends were trimmed by 5 bases and 7 bases, with 15 bases remaining between them. The CDR3 runs 15 residues. CDR3 loop: CASSYRVGANSPLHF. In DNA, the CDR3 is TGTGCCAGCAGTTACAGGGTAGGGGCAAATTCACCCCTCCACTTT.

V usage is TRBV6-5 and J usage is TRBJ2-7; tentatively, D is TRBD1 (5 bases). Germline CDR1 and CDR2: MNHEY and SVGAGI. The CDR3 consists of 14 residues. V gave up 7 bases and J gave up 2 bases, with 15 bases separating them. The CDR3 DNA is TGTGCCAGCAAACTGGGGCCTTTGACCTACGAGCAGTACTTC. Its translation: CASKLGPLTYEQYF.

The chain couples TRBV6-2 or TRBV6-3 to TRBJ1-4; D is uncertain. From germline, CDR1 is MNHEY and CDR2 SVGEGT. Deletions cut 4 bases from V and 8 bases from J, with 11 bases between. This CDR3 is 13 amino acids long. This CDR3 reads CASSSAAWEKLFF. DNA of the CDR3: TGTGCCAGCAGTTCTGCAGCCTGGGAAAAACTGTTTTTT.

The chain carries TRBV5-1 and TRBJ2-5; the D is unclear. The CDR3 spans 15 residues. The V end was cut by 0 bases, the J end by 1 base, with 10 bases between. From germline, CDR1 is SGHRS and CDR2 YFSETQ. The chain's CDR3 is CASSLGSQTQETQYF. DNA of the CDR3: TGCGCCAGCAGCTTGGGGTCGCAGACCCAAGAGACCCAGTACTTC.

In this sample, this clonotype turned up once. The V call is TRBV27, the J call TRBJ2-7; D may be TRBD1 or TRBD2 (5 bases each). The CDR3 length is 13 residues. Deletions cut 6 bases from V and 6 bases from J, with 15 bases between. CDR1 and CDR2 from the germline V gene are MNHEY and SMNVEV (reference sequence). CDR3 sequence: CASRPIGTPEQYF. The CDR3 DNA is TGTGCCAGCAGACCTATCGGGACGCCCGAGCAGTACTTC.